This is a list of T cell receptor beta chains from one sample in a study of shared clonotypes between healthy human individuals. Profiling relied on immunoSEQ multiplex PCR, and the TCRdb table lists in-frame clones only, not all of them. The data contain over a million clones, roughly 74% of them singletons. The sequenced sample was memory CD4+ T cells from PBMCs. Receptors were obtained from a man aged 18 to 30 in good health. Some clones in this sample may be carry-over from other donors' samples. The CDR3 runs from the conserved cysteine through the conserved F or W. D genes are given only for firm matches. Not all rows give a size; the values are once, few, many and, for expanded clones, a class.

>TRBJ1-2|TRBV28|-|TRBD1
CASRATGTNYGYTF
TGTGCCAGCAGAGCGACAGGGACAAACTATGGCTACACCTTC
>TRBJ1-2|TRBV20-1|-|-
CSAPDYGYTF
TGCAGTGCCCCTGACTATGGCTACACCTTC
>TRBJ1-4|TRBV18|many|TRBD1
CASSLLTGESEKLFF
TGTGCCAGCTCACTACTGACAGGGGAGTCTGAAAAACTGTTTTTT
>TRBJ2-1|TRBV6-5|-|-
CASSYSRTSYNEQFF
TGTGCCAGCAGTTACTCACGGACAAGCTACAATGAGCAGTTCTTC
>TRBJ1-3|TRBV6-1|-|-
CASSEQSSGNTIYF
TGTGCCAGCAGTGAACAGAGCTCTGGAAACACCATATATTTT
>TRBJ2-4|TRBV15|-|-
CATSRQKNIQYF
TGTGCCACCAGCAGACAAAAAAACATTCAGTACTTC
>TRBJ2-7|TRBV2|-|TRBD2
CASRRASGASYEQYF
TGTGCCAGCAGAAGGGCTAGCGGGGCCTCCTACGAGCAGTACTTC
>TRBJ1-1|TRBV28|-|TRBD1
CASTSQGVRTEAFF
TGTGCCAGCACCTCACAGGGGGTCAGAACTGAAGCTTTCTTT
>TRBJ1-2|TRBV7-2|-|-
CASSPVSGPYGYTF
TGTGCCAGCAGCCCGGTGTCCGGCCCCTATGGCTACACCTTC
>TRBJ2-3|TRBV30|-|-
CAWDPHRGTDTQYF
TGTGCCTGGGACCCCCACAGGGGCACAGATACGCAGTATTTT
>TRBJ2-7|TRBV13|many|-
CASSFGGPGLNEQYF
TGTGCCAGCAGCTTCGGGGGTCCGGGGCTCAACGAGCAGTACTTC
>TRBJ1-2|TRBV5-5|-|TRBD1
CASSDRVRGGYTF
TGTGCCAGCAGTGACAGGGTCCGGGGAGGCTACACCTTC
>TRBJ2-1|TRBV27|-|TRBD2
CASSLFSGTPGGNEQFF
TGTGCCAGCAGTTTATTCTCTGGGACGCCGGGAGGTAATGAGCAGTTCTTC
>TRBJ2-7|TRBV9|many|-
CASSVVEMGEQYF
TGTGCCAGCAGCGTAGTTGAAATGGGGGAGCAGTACTTC
>TRBJ1-6|TRBV19|-|-
CASSTGQSNSPLHF
TGTGCCAGTAGTACCGGACAGTCCAATTCACCCCTCCACTTT
>TRBJ2-3|TRBV11-2|-|-
CASSPAGVGDTQYF
TGTGCCAGCAGCCCCGCTGGAGTTGGGGATACGCAGTATTTT
>TRBJ2-3|TRBV11-2|-|-
CASALGGAMGADTQYF
TGTGCCAGCGCCTTGGGTGGCGCGATGGGAGCAGATACGCAGTATTTT
>TRBJ2-3|TRBV15|-|-
CATSRDETAFSTDTQYF
TGTGCCACCAGCAGAGATGAAACAGCGTTTAGCACAGATACGCAGTATTTT
>TRBJ1-2|TRBV6-6|-|-
CASSFSTVGYGYTF
TGTGCCAGCAGTTTTTCAACAGTGGGCTATGGCTACACCTTC
>TRBJ2-7|TRBV9|-|-
CASSVGRRGFDYEQYF
TGTGCCAGCAGCGTAGGACGTAGGGGCTTCGACTACGAGCAGTACTTC
>TRBJ1-2|TRBV10-2|-|-
CASSRTDGYTF
TGCGCCAGTTCGCGGACGGATGGCTACACCTTC
>TRBJ2-7|TRBV5-1|-|TRBD1
CASSLQGQPSEQYF
TGCGCCAGCAGCTTGCAGGGACAGCCCTCGGAGCAGTACTTC
>TRBJ2-5|TRBV7-8|-|TRBD1
CASSPAIGQGAWETQYF
TGTGCCAGCAGCCCAGCAATCGGACAGGGGGCATGGGAGACCCAGTACTTC
>TRBJ2-3|TRBV5-6|-|-
CASSLQRGGTDTQYF
TGTGCCAGCAGCCTACAACGGGGCGGAACAGATACGCAGTATTTT
>TRBJ2-3|TRBV4-1|-|-
CASSQSQGGSTDTQYF
TGCGCCAGCAGCCAAAGTCAGGGCGGGAGCACAGATACGCAGTATTTT
>TRBJ1-2|TRBV29-1|-|-
CSDLDRTAFKIPMGGYTF
TGCAGCGACCTGGACCGGACAGCGTTTAAGATACCTATGGGGGGCTACACCTTC
>TRBJ2-5|TRBV5-1|few|-
CASSQKVQQWEQETQYF
TGCGCCAGCAGCCAGAAAGTTCAACAGTGGGAGCAAGAGACCCAGTACTTC
>TRBJ2-7|TRBV28|-|-
CASSRTAAHSYEQYF
TGTGCCAGCAGCCGGACCGCCGCTCATTCCTACGAGCAGTACTTC
>TRBJ2-2|TRBV9|-|-
CASSAGERARTGELFF
TGTGCCAGCAGCGCCGGGGAGAGAGCCCGTACCGGGGAGCTGTTTTTT
>TRBJ2-6|TRBV27|-|-
CASSPIIAGANVLTF
TGTGCCAGCAGTCCGATTATAGCTGGGGCCAACGTCCTGACTTTC
>TRBJ2-5|TRBV9|-|TRBD2
CASSVGGTSHLNQETQYF
TGTGCCAGCAGCGTAGGAGGGACTAGCCACTTAAACCAAGAGACCCAGTACTTC
>TRBJ2-7|TRBV5-4|-|-
CASSSYSTGGIEQYF
TGTGCCAGCAGCTCTTACAGCACCGGGGGAATCGAGCAGTACTTC
>TRBJ2-2|TRBV4-3|-|-
CASSQEGGTAGGELFF
TGCGCCAGCAGCCAAGAGGGCGGGACCGCGGGCGGGGAGCTGTTTTTT
>TRBJ1-1|TRBV5-6|-|TRBD1
CASSYHRGKGTEAFF
TGTGCCAGCAGCTACCACAGGGGTAAAGGCACTGAAGCTTTCTTT
>TRBJ1-5|TRBV18|-|-
CASSPPGGSGNQPQHF
TGTGCCAGCTCACCACCGGGTGGGTCTGGCAATCAGCCCCAGCATTTT
>TRBJ2-7|TRBV11-2|-|-
CASSPRSYGGSSYEQYF
TGTGCCAGCAGCCCCCGGTCGTATGGAGGGAGCAGCTACGAGCAGTACTTC
>TRBJ1-2|TRBV6-1|-|TRBD1
CASSARTGGYGYTF
TGTGCCAGCAGTGCAAGGACAGGGGGCTATGGCTACACCTTC
>TRBJ2-1|TRBV7-2|-|TRBD2
CASSPWTSGRAREQFF
TGTGCCAGCAGCCCCTGGACTAGCGGGAGGGCTCGAGAGCAGTTCTTC
>TRBJ2-7|TRBV30|-|-
CAWSRMMTYEQYF
TGTGCCTGGAGTCGGATGATGACCTACGAGCAGTACTTC
>TRBJ2-7|TRBV30|-|-
CAWSVRARVAYEQYF
TGTGCCTGGAGTGTAAGGGCAAGAGTAGCCTACGAGCAGTACTTC
>TRBJ2-5|TRBV5-1|-|-
CASSSAGAKETQYF
TGCGCCAGCAGCTCTGCGGGGGCGAAGGAGACCCAGTACTTC
>TRBJ2-3|TRBV2|-|-
CASRQPTDTQYF
TGTGCCAGCCGGCAGCCCACAGATACGCAGTATTTT
>TRBJ2-7|TRBV18|-|-
CASSNGGGSYEQYF
TGTGCCAGCTCAAATGGGGGCGGATCCTACGAGCAGTACTTC
>TRBJ1-5|TRBV4-1|-|-
CASRRVGGNQPQHF
TGCGCCAGCAGACGGGTCGGAGGCAATCAGCCCCAGCATTTT
>TRBJ2-7|TRBV2|once|TRBD2
CASTGTSGRAYEQYF
TGTGCCAGCACCGGGACTAGCGGGAGGGCCTACGAGCAGTACTTC
>TRBJ2-1|TRBV6-5|-|-
CASIGLSNEQFF
TGTGCCAGCATTGGCCTCTCCAATGAGCAGTTCTTC
>TRBJ1-5|TRBV19|few|-
CASSFGDQPQHF
TGTGCCAGTAGTTTTGGCGATCAGCCCCAGCATTTT
>TRBJ2-3|TRBV7-8|few|-
CASSLVTTGDTQYF
TGTGCCAGCAGCTTAGTTACCACCGGCGATACGCAGTATTTT
>TRBJ1-2|TRBV5-5|-|-
CASSNPQVAGGYTF
TGTGCCAGCAGCAATCCGCAGGTCGCGGGTGGCTACACCTTC